This section outlines one TCR beta chain sequence together with its context. The sample belongs to a study of blood T cell repertoires in COVID-19. In the study overall: Specimens from acute and convalescent COVID-19 originated in the United States, Italy and Spain. In each case, the material was cDNA or gDNA derived from T cells, B-cell-depleted T cells, or PBMCs.

Trimming removed 5 bases from V and 2 bases from J; junction bases left unmatched: 2. This CDR3 contains 14 residues. Germline V gives CDR1 SGHTA, CDR2 FQGNSA. As processed by the authors: Amplification of reference gene primers was used by the study to estimate nucleated cell counts. The data were produced by immunoSEQ multiplex PCR, yet TCRdb's version contains in-frame clones alone and is incomplete. That table gives V, J and clone size, and the DNA gave D and trimming. Counted here are roughly 3,500 clones, 70% occurring once; the ten biggest clones make up less than 25%. Sample: peripheral blood. The chain couples TRBV7-2 to TRBJ1-1; 10 positions match TRBD1. The clonotype was recovered from a man in his sixties or seventies with active COVID-19. The CDR3 DNA follows: TGTGCCAGCAGCCGGGACAGGGGAAACACTGAAGCTTTCTTT. It is translated as CASSRDRGNTEAFF.